This entry lists 20 T cell receptor beta chains sequenced from one sample in a study of T-cell memory formation after mild COVID-19. TCRdb re-derived calls from the 5' RACE reads in MiXCR, one entry per CDR3 protein. The sample shows hundreds of thousands of distinct CDR3 sequences, approximately 18% of them seen only once. The sequenced material came from PBMCs or a T cell subset sorted from them (not recorded which). Receptors originate from an adult woman who had mild COVID-19 (a few samples of this study predate the infection). Cell type and time point are not known.

This chain links TRBV19 with TRBJ2-1; TRBD2 aligns across 10 bases. This CDR3 has 19 amino acids. Unmatched junction bases numbered 18, after V lost 3 bases and J lost 7 bases. Germline lookup yields CDR1 LNHDA and CDR2 SQIVND (reference sequence). CDR3 in DNA: TGTGCCAGTAGTATCCGGGCCGCGAAACTAGCGGGGAATGTAAATGAGCAGTTCTTC. Translating it yields CASSIRAAKLAGNVNEQFF. The whole variable domain, filled in from reference TRBV19 and TRBJ2-1, reads DGGITQSPKYLFRKEGQNVTLSCEQNLNHDAMYWYRQDPGQGLRLIYYSQIVNDFQKGDIAEGYSVSREKKESFPLTVTSAQKNPTAFYLCASSIRAAKLAGNVNEQFFGPGTRLTVL.

This clonotype was detected many times. The gene calls are TRBV7-2 and TRBJ2-7; D not certain. Trimming took 5 bases from V and 2 from J, leaving 4 bases between them. The germline gives CDR1 SGHTA, CDR2 FQGNSA. The CDR3 spans 11 residues. CDR3 residues: CASSPAYEQYF. The CDR3 bases are TGTGCCAGCAGCCCGGCCTACGAGCAGTACTTC.

This clonotype was counted a few times. The chain joins TRBV7-2 to TRBJ2-6; 7 nucleotides agree with TRBD1. V was pared by 4 bases and J by 0 bases, with 12 bases of the junction left unmatched. The CDR3 loop spans 19 amino acids. The germline V gene has CDR1 SGHTA and CDR2 FQGNSA. This chain's CDR3 is CASSSYRGLLLSGANVLTF. As DNA, the CDR3 is TGTGCCAGCAGCTCATACAGGGGCCTCTTACTCTCTGGGGCCAACGTCCTGACTTTC.

The DNA of the CDR3 is TGCGCCAGCAGCTTGGTGCCAGGGACCACCGGGGAGCTGTTTTTT. This sequence encodes CASSLVPGTTGELFF. The V gene is TRBV5-1, the J gene TRBJ2-2; either TRBD1 or TRBD2 may supply D (5 bases each). CDR1 SGHRS and CDR2 YFSETQ come from the germline V gene. The CDR3 has 15 amino acids. The V end was cut by 0 bases, the J end by 4 bases, with 10 bases between.

This clonotype was found many times. Here the CDR3 reads CASSMGGTEAFF. The CDR3 DNA is TGTGCCAGCAGCATGGGTGGCACTGAAGCTTTCTTT. J is TRBJ1-1 and V is TRBV6-1; D remains unclear. Trimming stripped 6 bases from V and 4 bases from J, with 9 bases between. Germline V gives CDR1 MNHNS, CDR2 SASEGT. The CDR3 consists of 12 residues.

The chain has TRBV7-9 and TRBJ2-1, with D uncertain. Germline values: CDR1 SEHNR, CDR2 FQNEAQ (reference sequence). The V and J ends lost 5 bases and 9 bases respectively, with 17 bases between them. This CDR3 has 14 amino acids. The CDR3 DNA follows: TGTGCCAGCAGCCCCGAGAACCGCCCGTCTGAGCAGTTCTTC. Its protein product is CASSPENRPSEQFF.

This clonotype occurred many times. The chain employs TRBV18 and TRBJ2-3, with 9 bases lining up with TRBD2. J gave up 3 bases and V 3 bases, and 13 bases lay outside the gene matches. CDR3 length equals 18 residues. Germline CDR1 KGHSH, CDR2 LQKENI. CDR3 protein: CASSPTPTLAGQTDTQYF. Written as DNA, the CDR3 is TGTGCCAGCTCACCGACCCCTACTCTAGCGGGACAGACAGATACGCAGTATTTT. The complete variable domain, with remaining parts taken from reference TRBV18 and TRBJ2-3, reads NAGVMQNPRHLVRRRGQEARLRCSPMKGHSHVYWYRQLPEEGLKFMVYLQKENIIDESGMPKERFSAEFPKEGPSILRIQQVVRGDSAAYFCASSPTPTLAGQTDTQYFGPGTRLTVL.

About this clonotype: An end of the junction differs from the germline gene, which may be a read error. The gene calls are TRBV5-4 and TRBJ2-3, with 8 bases matching TRBD2. CDR3 length equals 13 residues. Looked up from germline, CDR1 is SGHNT and CDR2 is YYREEE (reference sequence). DNA for the CDR3: TGTGCCAGCAGCTTGGCCGACGGGGGGGTCTTGTACTTT. Translation: CASSLADGGVLYF.

The V gene is TRBV29-1, the J gene TRBJ2-5; 9 bases fit TRBD2. V dropped 6 bases and J dropped 5; count of bases not matched to a gene: 10. This CDR3 comprises 14 residues. Germline V gene lookup returns CDR1 SQVTM and CDR2 ANQGSEA. The DNA for the CDR3 is TGCAGCGTCTTGCGGGGGGGCCCGCGGGAGACCCAGTACTTC. Translation: CSVLRGGPRETQYF.

The rearrangement uses TRBV20-1 and TRBJ2-5, with 8 bases fitting TRBD2. Trimming took 6 bases from V and 5 from J; bases not matched to a gene: 14. Germline V CDR1 and CDR2: DFQATT, SNEGSKA (reference sequence). The CDR3 spans 15 residues. The CDR3 DNA reads TGCAGTGCAAAACGGAGTAGCGGGGAAAAGGAGACCCAGTACTTC. Translating it yields CSAKRSSGEKETQYF.

This clonotype has just a few counts. This rearrangement joins TRBV20-1 to TRBJ2-5, with 9 bases fitting TRBD2. The CDR3 extends over 17 amino acids. V shed 3 bases and J 5 bases; nucleotides not matched to a gene: 16. Germline V gives CDR1 DFQATT, CDR2 SNEGSKA (reference sequence). CDR3 sequence: CSASTTNLAGWEETQYF. CDR3 in DNA: TGCAGTGCTAGCACGACCAACCTAGCGGGATGGGAGGAGACCCAGTACTTC.

This clonotype was picked up a small number of times. V and J are TRBV29-1 and TRBJ1-1, with 8 nucleotides matching TRBD1. V was clipped by 6 bases and J by 0 bases; unmatched bases: 18. The germline V gene has CDR1 SQVTM and CDR2 ANQGSEA. The CDR3 sequence is 18 residues long. CDR3 nucleotide sequence: TGCAGCGTCAGCAAAGAACCGGGACAGGCGGGCCTGAACACTGAAGCTTTCTTT. It encodes CSVSKEPGQAGLNTEAFF.

In its sample, this clonotype was seen a few times. The rearrangement links TRBV19 to TRBJ2-5; D tentatively fits TRBD1 or TRBD2 (5 bases each). Germline CDR1 is LNHDA and CDR2 is SQIVND (reference sequence). The germline V and J ends were trimmed by 9 bases and 7 bases, with 15 bases remaining between them. CDR3 length: 12 amino acids. CDR3 coding DNA: TGTGCCAGCGGAGAGGGGTTACGGACCCAGTACTTC. This encodes CASGEGLRTQYF.

This clonotype was detected a few times. The J gene is TRBJ2-3, the V gene TRBV4-1, with D possibly being TRBD2 (5 bases). With 3 bases removed from V and 0 bases from J, the gap between germline ends came to 10 bases. From germline, CDR1 is MGHRA and CDR2 YSYEKL. This CDR3 comprises 15 residues. The CDR3 spells CASSHNRESTDTQYF. Written as DNA, the CDR3 is TGCGCCAGCAGCCACAACCGGGAAAGCACAGATACGCAGTATTTT.

In this sample, this clonotype turned up a few times. The CDR3 nucleotides read TGTGCCAGCAGGTCAGGGGAGGCCTACGAGCAGTACTTC. It codes for CASRSGEAYEQYF. The chain recombines TRBV7-9 with TRBJ2-7; D might be TRBD1 or TRBD2, each matching 6 bases. Trimming took 6 bases from V and 2 from J, leaving 11 bases between them. CDR1 and CDR2 from the germline V gene are SEHNR and FQNEAQ (reference sequence). This CDR3 region has 13 residues.

This clonotype was counted ten times or more. The chain has TRBV5-6 and TRBJ2-1, with D maybe TRBD1 (6 bases). This CDR3 comprises 15 residues. V gave up 0 bases and J gave up 3 bases, with 10 bases separating them. Germline CDR1 is SGHDT and CDR2 is YYEEEE. The CDR3 sequence: CASSLVWGRYNEQFF. The CDR3 DNA is TGTGCCAGCAGCTTGGTCTGGGGGCGCTACAATGAGCAGTTCTTC.

This chain links TRBV5-5 with TRBJ2-3; D is possibly TRBD1 (6 bases). The CDR3 sequence is 12 residues long. V lost 4 bases, J lost 6 bases, and 9 bases lay in between. Germline assignment: CDR1 SGHKS and CDR2 YYEKEE (reference sequence). CDR3 bases: TGTGCCAGCAGCATGAGGGGGGATACGCAGTATTTT. It specifies CASSMRGDTQYF.

This clonotype was recorded a few times. The J gene is TRBJ2-7, the V gene TRBV5-1, with TRBD2 matching 10 bases. From germline, CDR1 is SGHRS and CDR2 YFSETQ. V was pared by 0 bases and J by 2 bases, with 11 bases of the junction left unmatched. The length of the CDR3 is 18 residues. The CDR3 here is CASSLEAVAGGSPYEQYF. CDR3 nucleotide sequence: TGCGCCAGCAGCTTGGAGGCGGTAGCGGGGGGCAGTCCCTACGAGCAGTACTTC.

The chain uses TRBV12-3 or TRBV12-4 and TRBJ2-5, with 7 bases matching TRBD1. The CDR3 runs to 16 residues. The ends lost 4 bases at V and 5 bases at J; junction bases unmatched: 13. The chain's CDR3 is CASSSPLGQVRETQYF. Written as DNA, the CDR3 is TGTGCCAGCAGTTCCCCGCTCGGACAGGTTCGTGAGACCCAGTACTTC.

This clonotype was seen only a few times. The V gene is TRBV5-1, the J gene TRBJ1-3; 12 positions match TRBD1. The CDR3 is 19 residues long. J lost 0 bases, V lost 5 bases, and 12 bases had no gene match. CDR1 and CDR2 (germline): SGHRS, YFSETQ. This chain's CDR3 is CASREPAGQGAYSGNTIYF. The CDR3 nucleotides are TGCGCCAGCAGGGAACCCGCGGGACAGGGGGCTTACTCTGGAAACACCATATATTTT.